Each of the 10 T cell receptor beta chains below was sequenced from the same sample in a study of sequential checkpoint blockade in melanoma. The treatment here: randomized to nivolumab then ipilimumab (arm A) or the reverse (arm B). Only in-frame clones appear in the TCRdb table, and some are missing; sequencing was by immunoSEQ multiplex PCR. The sample holds some 40,000 clones, over 75% seen once. The input for sequencing was CD8+ T cells sorted from blood (inferred from file names), taken from a patient given nivolumab and ipilimumab in sequence. The source of these receptors is a human donor with melanoma.

The gene calls are TRBV5-1 and TRBJ2-7, with unresolved D. Trimming removed 5 bases from V and 4 bases from J, with 19 bases in between. The CDR3 contains 15 residues. Per germline, CDR1 SGHRS and CDR2 YFSETQ. CDR3 amino acids: CASSPAGIGPYEQYV. The CDR3 DNA follows: TGCGCCAGCAGTCCCGCTGGTATTGGGCCTTACGAGCAGTACGTC.

This chain joins TRBV7-8 and TRBJ1-2; TRBD1 aligns across 8 bases. Germline CDR1 and CDR2: SGHVS and FQNEAQ. J gave up 3 bases and V 0 bases, and 9 bases lay outside the gene matches. The CDR3 contains 17 residues. CDR3 sequence (DNA): TGTGCCAGCAGCTTAGCCAGAGGGACAGGACCTTACTATGGCTACACCTTC. Amino acid sequence: CASSLARGTGPYYGYTF.

This rearrangement joins TRBV11-2 to TRBJ1-1; possibly TRBD1 for D (5 bases). The ends were cut back, 5 bases at V and 1 base at J, with 11 bases in the middle. Germline V gene sequence: CDR1 SGHAT, CDR2 FQNNGV. CDR3 length equals 14 residues. In nucleotides, the CDR3 is TGTGCCAGCAGCCTAATTACAGGGAACACTGAAGCTTTCTTT. This codes for CASSLITGNTEAFF.

The genes are TRBV18 and TRBJ2-7; TRBD1 aligns across 8 bases. V was clipped by 4 bases and J by 2 bases; unmatched bases: 7. The CDR3 is 15 residues long. CDR1 is KGHSH, CDR2 LQKENI, per germline. Written as DNA, the CDR3 is TGTGCCAGCTCACTAAGCCGGGACAGGACCTACGAGCAGTACTTC. Protein product: CASSLSRDRTYEQYF.

The chain recombines TRBV7-9 with TRBJ2-1; D not resolved. Germline lookup yields CDR1 SEHNR and CDR2 FQNEAQ (reference sequence). The CDR3 loop spans 13 amino acids. V was trimmed by 5 bases and J by 9 bases, leaving 14 bases between them. This chain's CDR3 is CASSVVRFGEQFF. The CDR3 DNA reads as TGTGCCAGCAGCGTGGTGAGGTTCGGTGAGCAGTTCTTC.

This clone has only a few counts. This rearrangement joins TRBV27 to TRBJ2-7; 7 bases align to TRBD1. Germline V gene lookup returns CDR1 MNHEY and CDR2 SMNVEV (reference sequence). With 6 bases clipped from V and 4 bases from J, the junction kept 9 bases outside the gene matches. This CDR3 has 14 residues. CDR3 nucleotide sequence: TGTGCCAGCAGCCCCGGGACAGACCCATACGAGCAGTACGTC. Amino acids: CASSPGTDPYEQYV.

The rearrangement joins TRBV7-9 to TRBJ2-1; a weak D match, TRBD2 (6 bases). The CDR3 consists of 16 residues. V lost 8 bases and J 5 bases, leaving 22 bases between the germline ends. Germline V CDR1 and CDR2: SEHNR, FQNEAQ (reference sequence). CDR3 sequence reads: CASLRLDYFSNNEQFF. In nucleotides, the CDR3 is TGTGCCAGCCTGAGGCTGGACTATTTTTCGAACAATGAGCAGTTCTTC.

J is TRBJ2-7 and V is TRBV28, with a possible D match to TRBD2 (5 bases). Trimming removed 6 bases from V and 10 bases from J, with 13 bases in between. Per germline, CDR1 MDHEN and CDR2 SYDVKM. This CDR3 contains 11 residues. The DNA for the CDR3 is TGTGCCAGCAGCCTTGACGGGGATCAGTACTTC. This encodes CASSLDGDQYF.

The chain couples TRBV19 to TRBJ1-5; TRBD1 is a possible D gene (6 bases). The CDR3 consists of 13 residues. V dropped 6 bases and J dropped 6 bases, with 12 bases sitting between them. Looked up from germline, CDR1 is LNHDA and CDR2 is SQIVND (reference sequence). CDR3 amino acids: CASSPGAGQPQHF. DNA for the CDR3: TGTGCCAGTAGCCCAGGGGCGGGTCAGCCCCAGCATTTT.

This clone was seen a few times. The rearrangement uses TRBV21-1 and TRBJ1-1; TRBD1, the table's D call, lacks a check against the DNA. TRBV21-1 constitutes a pseudogene. This CDR3 is built from 17 residues. CDR3 sequence (DNA): TGTGCCAGCAGCAACTGCAGGGTGGGATCATGGAACACTGAAGCTTTCTTT. As protein: CASSNCRVGSWNTEAFF.